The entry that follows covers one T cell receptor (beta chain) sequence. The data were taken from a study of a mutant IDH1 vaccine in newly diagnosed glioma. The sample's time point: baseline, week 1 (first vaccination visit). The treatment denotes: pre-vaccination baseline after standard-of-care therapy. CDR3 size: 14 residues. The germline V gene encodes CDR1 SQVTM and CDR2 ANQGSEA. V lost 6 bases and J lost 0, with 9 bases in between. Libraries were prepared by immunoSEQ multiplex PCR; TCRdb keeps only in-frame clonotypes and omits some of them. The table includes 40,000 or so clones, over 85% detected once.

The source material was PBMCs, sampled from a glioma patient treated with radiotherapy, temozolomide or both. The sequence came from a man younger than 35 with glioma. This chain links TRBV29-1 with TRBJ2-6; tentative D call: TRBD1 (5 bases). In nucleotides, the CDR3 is TGCAGCGTAACAGGCGCCTCTGGGGCCAACGTCCTGACTTTC. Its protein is CSVTGASGANVLTF.